This TCR beta chain appears in the sequencing data of a study of T-cell reconstitution after alpha-beta-depleted transplantation in children. Molecular barcoding with unique molecular identifiers was used for the TCRbeta library. One entry per CDR3 protein results from TCRdb running MiXCR on the PCR reads. The profile shows about 310,000 distinct CDR3 sequences, 23% of them singletons. This TCR was recovered from a male patient aged 10 to 17 who had a stem cell transplant for acute lymphoblastic leukemia, so the T cells may come from the graft donor. This specimen consisted of PBMCs, mostly from graft donor cells, obtained 180 days after TCRalphabeta/CD19-depleted stem cell transplant.

The CDR3 spells CASRPDRALRNQPQHF. The CDR3 nucleotides are TGTGCCAGCAGGCCGGACAGGGCGCTAAGGAATCAGCCCCAGCATTTT. V gene TRBV12-3 or TRBV12-4 combines with J gene TRBJ1-5; 8 positions match TRBD1. With 6 bases clipped from V and 4 bases from J, the junction kept 11 bases outside the gene matches. The CDR3 runs to 16 residues.